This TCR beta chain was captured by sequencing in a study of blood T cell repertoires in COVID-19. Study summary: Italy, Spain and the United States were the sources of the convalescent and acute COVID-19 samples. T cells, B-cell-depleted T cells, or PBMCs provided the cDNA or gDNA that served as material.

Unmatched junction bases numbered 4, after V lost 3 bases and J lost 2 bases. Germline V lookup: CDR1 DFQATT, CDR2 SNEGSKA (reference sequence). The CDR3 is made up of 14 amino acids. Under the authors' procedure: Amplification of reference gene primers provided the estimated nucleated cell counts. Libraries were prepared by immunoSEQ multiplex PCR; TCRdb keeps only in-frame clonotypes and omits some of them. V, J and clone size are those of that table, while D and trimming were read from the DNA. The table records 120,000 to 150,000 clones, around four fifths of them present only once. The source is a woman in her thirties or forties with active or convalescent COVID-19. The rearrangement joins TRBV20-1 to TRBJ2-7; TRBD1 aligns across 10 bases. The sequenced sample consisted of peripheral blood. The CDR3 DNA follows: TGCAGTGCTAGTCGGGGACAGGGGCCCTACGAGCAGTACTTC. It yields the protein CSASRGQGPYEQYF.